This TCR beta chain was identified in a study of cytotoxic CD8 clonotypes in ibrutinib-treated CLL. Method: immunoSEQ multiplex PCR; TCRdb's copy keeps in-frame clones and lacks some. The data contain fewer than 400,000 clones, 67% of them singletons. The germline V gene has CDR1 SGHRS and CDR2 YFSETQ. The CDR3 sequence is 16 residues long. J gave up 4 bases and V 1 base, and 7 bases lay outside the gene matches. The specimen comprised PBMCs, sampled after 36 months of ibrutinib treatment. The J gene is TRBJ1-4, the V gene TRBV5-1, with 7 bases aligning to TRBD1. The TCR originated in a human donor with chronic lymphocytic leukemia. The CDR3 sequence is CASSLSPTGSNEKLFF. The CDR3 DNA reads TGCGCCAGCAGCTTGTCCCCGACAGGGAGTAATGAAAAACTGTTTTTT.